These 23 T cell receptor beta chains share one sample of origin, sequenced in a study of regulatory T cells in long-lasting Graves disease. Time point meaning: newly diagnosed GD, antithyroid drugs for less than 3 months. From PBMCs, RNA was extracted and then used to make the TCR library. Assembly of TCR beta libraries relied on iRepertoire HTBI primers together with Arm-PCR of CDR3 regions. Each CDR3 protein gets one entry after TCRdb re-called the multiplex PCR reads with MiXCR. The sample yields 450,000 to 650,000 distinct CDR3 sequences, 15% to 20% seen once. These data were also filed under a second study, of T cells in Graves' hyperthyroidism and ophthalmopathy.

This specimen was peripheral blood mononuclear cells (PBMCs), taken at new diagnosis, from a patient treated with antithyroid drugs. Receptors originate from a middle-aged woman with Graves disease.

The rearrangement uses TRBV6-2 or TRBV6-3 and TRBJ1-2, with 7 bases fitting TRBD1. This CDR3 is built from 14 residues. J gave up 0 bases and V 5 bases, and 3 bases lay outside the gene matches. From germline, CDR1 is MNHEY and CDR2 SVGEGT. This chain's CDR3 is CASSEGQANYGYTF. CDR3 DNA: TGTGCCAGCAGTGAAGGACAGGCTAACTATGGCTACACCTTC.

Points on this clonotype: Given a far larger clone just one base away, this is likely a sequencing read error. The rearrangement uses TRBV3-1 and TRBJ2-7; TRBD1 agrees at 8 bases. CDR1 and CDR2 (germline): LGHDT, YNNKEL (reference sequence). V was pared by 1 base and J by 7 bases, with 9 bases of the junction left unmatched. CDR3 size: 15 residues. The CDR3 DNA reads as TGTGCCAGCAGCCAAGGGACAGGGTTTTTCAATGAGCAGTACTTC. It encodes CASSQGTGFFNEQYF.

The table lists this clonotype with many counts. The CDR3 sequence is CASSFGGAQETQYF. The CDR3 region has the DNA TGTGCCAGCAGTTTTGGCGGGGCGCAAGAGACCCAGTACTTC. V gene TRBV28 combines with J gene TRBJ2-5; the D gene is possibly TRBD2 (6 bases). The germline V gene encodes CDR1 MDHEN and CDR2 SYDVKM. This CDR3 comprises 14 residues. V dropped 3 bases and J dropped 2 bases, with 10 bases sitting between them. Based on the CDR3 plus reference TRBV28 and TRBJ2-5, the full variable domain is DVKVTQSSRYLVKRTGEKVFLECVQDMDHENMFWYRQDPGLGLRLIYFSYDVKMKEKGDIPEGYSVSREKKERFSLILESASTNQTSMYLCASSFGGAQETQYFGPGTRLLVL.

This clonotype was recorded at least ten times. The chain couples TRBV24-1 to TRBJ1-2; unclear D gene. Germline CDR1 KGHDR, CDR2 SFDVKD. This CDR3 spans 12 amino acids. Trimming took off 1 base at V and 7 bases at J, with 6 bases between the two ends. The CDR3, as DNA: TGTGCCACCAGTGATTTCTCTACTGGCTACACCTTC. Protein product: CATSDFSTGYTF.

This clonotype was seen ten or more times. The chain couples TRBV30 to TRBJ2-7; D not resolved. Germline V gives CDR1 GTSNPN, CDR2 SVGIG (reference sequence). The CDR3 has 12 amino acids. V lost 3 bases to trimming and J lost 4 bases, with 10 bases between them. The CDR3 sequence: CAWSRSGYEQYF. Here the CDR3 DNA reads TGTGCCTGGAGCCGCTCCGGGTACGAGCAGTACTTC.

This clonotype was seen repeatedly, ten times or more. The chain uses TRBV12-3 or TRBV12-4 and TRBJ2-1; 7 bases match TRBD1. V gave up 7 bases and J gave up 0 bases; unmatched junction bases: 6. The CDR3 spans 15 residues. CDR3 region: CASKIRDSSYNEQFF. CDR3 coding DNA: TGTGCCAGCAAAATCCGGGACAGCTCCTACAATGAGCAGTTCTTC.

The V gene is TRBV11-2, the J gene TRBJ2-7; D is unresolved. V was trimmed by 4 bases and J by 3 bases, leaving 13 bases between them. Germline V gene lookup returns CDR1 SGHAT and CDR2 FQNNGV. The CDR3 has 14 amino acids. The CDR3, as DNA: TGTGCCAGCAGCTCGGCGGCAGGCTACTACGAGCAGTACTTC. Translation: CASSSAAGYYEQYF. Based on the CDR3 plus reference TRBV11-2 and TRBJ2-7, the full variable domain is EAGVAQSPRYKIIEKRQSVAFWCNPISGHATLYWYQQILGQGPKLLIQFQNNGVVDDSQLPKDRFSAERLKGVDSTLKIQPAKLEDSAVYLCASSSAAGYYEQYFGPGTRLTVT.

Ten or more counts support this clonotype. As DNA, the CDR3 is TGTGCCAGCAGTTCCGGAGGCTACACCTTC. It encodes CASSSGGYTF. The rearrangement joins TRBV7-9 to TRBJ1-2; D is unresolved. CDR1 is SEHNR, CDR2 FQNEAQ, per germline (reference sequence). V lost 6 bases to trimming and J lost 8 bases, with 7 bases between them. CDR3 length: 10 residues.

This clonotype appeared many times. This sequence joins TRBV7-9 and TRBJ2-7; TRBD1 might be the D (6 bases). This CDR3 has 15 amino acids. Germline V gene sequence: CDR1 SEHNR, CDR2 FQNEAQ (reference sequence). The ends were cut back, 3 bases at V and 6 bases at J, with 18 bases in the middle. CDR3 in DNA: TGTGCCAGCAGCTTCCTAACCCGTCAGGGGACCGAGCAGTACTTC. Amino acid sequence: CASSFLTRQGTEQYF.

This clonotype appeared many times. This chain uses TRBV7-8 with TRBJ1-5; D call uncertain. Germline V gives CDR1 SGHVS, CDR2 FQNEAQ. The V and J ends lost 1 base and 6 bases respectively, with 13 bases between them. The length of the CDR3 is 15 residues. The CDR3 nucleotides are TGTGCCAGCAGCTTAGTAAGCCTGGAAGGTCAGCCCCAGCATTTT. Translation gives CASSLVSLEGQPQHF.

This clonotype has a count of ten or more. The chain employs TRBV12-3 or TRBV12-4 and TRBJ1-3, with D possibly TRBD1 on 5 matching bases. The CDR3 is 14 amino acids. Trimming took off 6 bases at V and 0 bases at J, with 9 bases between the two ends. The CDR3 DNA follows: TGTGCCAGCAGCAAGACAGTCTCTGGAAACACCATATATTTT. This encodes CASSKTVSGNTIYF.

This clonotype was counted between two and nine times. In DNA form, the CDR3 reads TGTGCCAGCAGCTTGGCTAGACAGGGCGACGAGCAGTACTTC. Translation gives CASSLARQGDEQYF. The J gene is TRBJ2-7, the V gene TRBV5-5; the match to TRBD1 covers 7 bases. Germline V lookup: CDR1 SGHKS, CDR2 YYEKEE (reference sequence). V gave up 0 bases and J gave up 5 bases; unmatched junction bases: 5. The CDR3 is 14 residues long. The whole variable domain, remainder taken from reference TRBV5-5 and TRBJ2-7, is DAGVTQSPTHLIKTRGQQVTLRCSPISGHKSVSWYQQVLGQGPQFIFQYYEKEERGRGNFPDRFSARQFPNYSSELNVNALLLGDSALYLCASSLARQGDEQYFGPGTRLTVT.

The CDR3: CASSLEMAGELFF. CDR3 sequence (DNA): TGTGCCAGCAGCTTAGAAATGGCCGGGGAGCTGTTTTTT. The chain combines TRBV7-6 with TRBJ2-2, with D hard to call. Germline values: CDR1 SGHVS, CDR2 FNYEAQ. CDR3 length: 13 residues. Between the trimmed V and J ends, which lost 1 base and 6 bases, there was a span of 6 bases.

This clonotype was observed a few times. The rearrangement joins TRBV4-1 to TRBJ1-6; perhaps TRBD1 as D (6 bases). The germline CDR1 and CDR2 sequences are MGHRA and YSYEKL. V lost 4 bases and J 7 bases, leaving 20 bases between the germline ends. This CDR3 comprises 17 residues. CDR3 DNA sequence: TGCGCCAGCAGCCGCTTCCCAGGGGACTGGGGGAATTCACCCCTCCACTTT. This gives the protein CASSRFPGDWGNSPLHF.

This clonotype occurred many times. V usage is TRBV28 and J usage is TRBJ2-7; unclear D gene. Germline V gene data show CDR1 as MDHEN and CDR2 as SYDVKM. The length of the CDR3 is 12 residues. Trimming cost V 4 bases and J 4 bases, with 8 bases left between them. The CDR3 bases are TGTGCCAGCAGTTCACGCCGTTACGAGCAGTACTTC. It is translated as CASSSRRYEQYF.

This clonotype came up a few times. The chain joins TRBV7-9 to TRBJ2-1, with D maybe TRBD2 (6 bases). The V and J ends lost 1 base and 6 bases respectively, with 10 bases between them. The CDR3 is 14 residues long. In germline, CDR1 is SEHNR, CDR2 FQNEAQ (reference sequence). The CDR3 spells CASSLELAGNEQFF. CDR3 in DNA: TGTGCCAGCAGCTTAGAACTAGCCGGCAATGAGCAGTTCTTC.

This clonotype appeared a few times. The V gene is TRBV12-3 or TRBV12-4, the J gene TRBJ2-1; D is perhaps TRBD1 (6 bases). V lost 3 bases and J 0 bases, leaving 9 bases between the germline ends. This CDR3 is built from 15 residues. The CDR3 nucleotides read TGTGCCAGCAGTTTCCAGGACAGCTCCTACAATGAGCAGTTCTTC. It is translated as CASSFQDSSYNEQFF.

CDR3 loop: CASRVDQGVEQFF. CDR3 nucleotide sequence: TGTGCCAGCAGGGTAGATCAGGGGGTTGAGCAGTTCTTC. The chain is built from TRBV2 and TRBJ2-1; 7 bases match TRBD1. The V and J ends lost 6 bases and 9 bases, in that order; junction bases with no gene match: 8. The CDR3 has 13 residues. The germline gives CDR1 SNHLY, CDR2 FYNNEI.

This clonotype has ten or more counts. The genes are TRBV11-2 and TRBJ2-7; TRBD1 aligns across 11 bases. Germline V gene sequence: CDR1 SGHAT, CDR2 FQNNGV. Trimming cost V 4 bases and J 5 bases; bases outside gene matches: 10. The CDR3 totals 16 residues. This chain's CDR3 is CASSSVGGQGAHEQYF. The CDR3, as DNA: TGTGCCAGCAGCTCTGTCGGTGGACAGGGGGCCCACGAGCAGTACTTC.

There are many counts of this clonotype. The chain has TRBV24-1 and TRBJ2-1; D is perhaps TRBD2 (6 bases). This CDR3 is built from 15 residues. Trimming removed 4 bases at V and 6 bases at J, with 15 bases between. Germline V gives CDR1 KGHDR, CDR2 SFDVKD. In nucleotides, the CDR3 is TGTGCCACCAGTGACCCCTTGACTAGTCGCAATGAGCAGTTCTTC. Its translation is CATSDPLTSRNEQFF.

The chain joins TRBV19 to TRBJ1-5, with unresolved D. CDR1 is LNHDA, CDR2 SQIVND, per germline (reference sequence). This CDR3 has 12 amino acids. V was cut by 5 bases and J by 6 bases, with 8 bases left in between. The CDR3 sequence is CASSFLLQPQHF. CDR3 nucleotide sequence: TGTGCCAGTAGTTTCTTGCTTCAGCCCCAGCATTTT. The full variable domain, completed using reference TRBV19 and TRBJ1-5, is DGGITQSPKYLFRKEGQNVTLSCEQNLNHDAMYWYRQDPGQGLRLIYYSQIVNDFQKGDIAEGYSVSREKKESFPLTVTSAQKNPTAFYLCASSFLLQPQHFGDGTRLSIL.

Concerning this clonotype itself: A much larger clone lies one base from this, so it may be a read error. The gene calls are TRBV5-1 and TRBJ2-1; D not certain. CDR1 is SGHRS and CDR2 is YFSETQ in the germline V gene. Trimming removed 2 bases from V and 10 bases from J, with 13 bases in between. The CDR3 spans 13 residues. Here the CDR3 DNA reads TGCGCCAGCAGCTTCCCTCATTCCTACGAGCAGTTCTTC. Its protein product is CASSFPHSYEQFF.

The rearrangement links TRBV19 to TRBJ2-5; D unresolved. Per the germline V gene, CDR1 is LNHDA and CDR2 is SQIVND (reference sequence). Deletions cut 10 bases from V and 7 bases from J, with 7 bases between. The CDR3 has 9 amino acids. CDR3 region: CATTATQYF. The CDR3, as DNA: TGTGCCACCACCGCGACCCAGTACTTC.